This TCR beta chain was recovered during a study of shared clonotypes between healthy human individuals. The study's findings and limits: Estimated richness values were generally larger in naive subsets than in memory subsets.

A remark on this clone: Its target is unknown.

The authors loaded roughly 180 ng DNA, about 30,000 T cell genomes, into sorted-subset replicate PCRs. TCRdb's table, derived via immunoSEQ multiplex PCR, lists solely in-frame clones and lacks some. The data contain around 2,000,000 clones, about 95% of them singletons. The CDR3 spans 15 residues. Trimming removed 5 bases at V and 6 bases at J, with 17 bases between. CDR1 is SEHNR, CDR2 FQNEAQ, per germline (reference sequence). Naive CD8 cells were CD45RO-negative, positively selected for CCR7, excluding terminally differentiated effector memory CD45RA+ cells. The chain couples TRBV7-9 to TRBJ2-1, with D perhaps being TRBD1 or TRBD2 (5 bases each). The sequencing sample was made of naive CD8+ T cells sorted from blood. This clonotype was obtained from a man between 18 and 35 years old in good health. The CDR3 loop reads CASSRRDLLGNEQFF. CDR3 sequence (DNA): TGTGCCAGCAGCCGTCGGGACCTGCTGGGCAATGAGCAGTTCTTC.